Following are 7 T cell receptor beta chains from one sample sequenced in a study of patients and donors after allogeneic stem cell transplantation. TCRdb reprocessed the RT-PCR reads via MiXCR and lists one record per CDR3 protein. Of around 82,000 distinct CDR3 sequences listed, roughly 4.9% are singletons. The specimen was blood, either unsorted or a sorted T cell fraction (not recorded which). These TCRs come from a human donor who was either an allogeneic HSCT recipient or a stem cell or donor lymphocyte infusion donor (not recorded which). It is not recorded whose cells these are; they may come from a transplant donor.

At least ten counts were recorded for this clonotype. The chain has TRBV2 and TRBJ1-2; unclear D gene. The V and J ends lost 1 base and 4 bases respectively, with 7 bases between them. In germline, CDR1 is SNHLY, CDR2 FYNNEI. The CDR3 sequence is 13 residues long. CDR3 nucleotide sequence: TGTGCCAGCAGTGAAGGAGACCCCTATGGCTACACCTTC. Amino acid sequence: CASSEGDPYGYTF.

V gene TRBV11-3 combines with J gene TRBJ2-7; 9 nucleotides agree with TRBD1. CDR3 length: 14 residues. J lost 2 bases, V lost 1 base, and 0 bases had no gene match. The germline gives CDR1 SGHNT, CDR2 YENEEA. The CDR3 is CASSLGDRAYEQYF. The CDR3, as DNA: TGTGCCAGCAGCTTAGGGGACAGGGCCTACGAGCAGTACTTC. Combining the CDR3 with reference TRBV11-3 and TRBJ2-7 gives the whole variable domain EAGVVQSPRYKIIEKKQPVAFWCNPISGHNTLYWYLQNLGQGPELLIRYENEEAVDDSQLPKDRFSAERLKGVDSTLKIQPAELGDSAVYLCASSLGDRAYEQYFGPGTRLTVT.

Ten or more counts support this clonotype. The V and J genes are TRBV2 and TRBJ2-3; no clear D gene. Germline-derived CDR1 and CDR2 are SNHLY and FYNNEI. This CDR3 has 14 residues. The ends were cut back, 5 bases at V and 6 bases at J, with 15 bases in the middle. The CDR3: CASSITIKEDTQYF. In nucleotides, the CDR3 is TGTGCCAGCAGTATAACAATTAAGGAGGATACGCAGTATTTT.

This clonotype was seen a few times. This chain links TRBV2 with TRBJ1-1; 7 positions match TRBD1. Germline values: CDR1 SNHLY, CDR2 FYNNEI. CDR3 length: 14 amino acids. The ends lost 9 bases at V and 1 base at J; junction bases unmatched: 8. The CDR3 region is CASVNRGQNTEAFF. CDR3 DNA: TGTGCCAGTGTCAACAGGGGCCAGAACACTGAAGCTTTCTTT.

In its sample, this clonotype was seen many times. V and J are TRBV27 and TRBJ2-1; perhaps TRBD1 as D (5 bases). CDR1 and CDR2 from the germline V gene are MNHEY and SMNVEV (reference sequence). CDR3 size: 16 residues. The V end lost 0 bases, the J end lost 5 bases, and 14 bases lay between the germline ends. CDR3 DNA: TGTGCCAGCAGTTTATCATTGGTGGCAGGGCACAATGAGCAGTTCTTC. It encodes CASSLSLVAGHNEQFF.

There are many counts of this clonotype. The V gene is TRBV28, the J gene TRBJ2-1; the match to TRBD1 covers 10 bases. The CDR3 extends over 14 amino acids. CDR1 is MDHEN and CDR2 is SYDVKM in the germline V gene. V lost 3 bases, J lost 9 bases, and 5 bases stayed unmatched. The CDR3 coding sequence is TGTGCCAGCAGTTTCGGGACAGGGGATGGTGAGCAGTTCTTC. The encoded protein is CASSFGTGDGEQFF.

At least ten counts were recorded for this clonotype. The V gene is TRBV5-1, the J gene TRBJ2-1, with 7 bases lining up with TRBD2. The CDR3 length is 14 residues. Germline lookup yields CDR1 SGHRS and CDR2 YFSETQ. V lost 0 bases, J lost 8 bases, and 5 bases stayed unmatched. The CDR3 loop is CASSLAQAGDEQFF. Here the CDR3 DNA reads TGCGCCAGCAGCTTGGCCCAGGCGGGAGATGAGCAGTTCTTC. The full variable domain, in which reference TRBV5-1 and TRBJ2-1 provide the parts outside the CDR3, is KAGVTQTPRYLIKTRGQQVTLSCSPISGHRSVSWYQQTPGQGLQFLFEYFSETQRNKGNFPGRFSGRQFSNSRSEMNVSTLELGDSALYLCASSLAQAGDEQFFGPGTRLTVL.